The rows below give T cell receptor beta chains drawn from one sample of a study of cytomegalovirus exposure and HLA in healthy donors. The data were produced by immunoSEQ multiplex PCR, yet TCRdb's version contains in-frame clones alone and is incomplete. This table holds roughly 130,000 clones, 70% to 85% found once. What was sequenced was PBMCs. These receptors all come from a boy aged 2-15 years in good health and CMV-seronegative. Both conserved end residues are trimmed from each CDR3.

j_gene	v_gene	CDR3aa
TRBJ2-1	TRBV6-4	ASSVGQGTYNEQF
TRBJ2-1	TRBV5-4	ASSLGGRLSSYNEQF
TRBJ2-7	TRBV20-1	SAWDSYEQY
TRBJ1-4	TRBV4-2	ASSQDRRDRANEKLF
TRBJ2-7	TRBV6-5	ASSGLDEQY
TRBJ1-2	TRBV9	ASSFGTGRGYT
TRBJ1-1	TRBV6-5	ASSSTGVGTEAF
TRBJ2-5	TRBV7-2	ASSLVTGGRVETQY
TRBJ1-6	TRBV5-1	ASSSTGPQAPLH
TRBJ2-1	TRBV27	ASSLELAGNEQF
TRBJ1-6	TRBV4-1	ASRRTENSPLH